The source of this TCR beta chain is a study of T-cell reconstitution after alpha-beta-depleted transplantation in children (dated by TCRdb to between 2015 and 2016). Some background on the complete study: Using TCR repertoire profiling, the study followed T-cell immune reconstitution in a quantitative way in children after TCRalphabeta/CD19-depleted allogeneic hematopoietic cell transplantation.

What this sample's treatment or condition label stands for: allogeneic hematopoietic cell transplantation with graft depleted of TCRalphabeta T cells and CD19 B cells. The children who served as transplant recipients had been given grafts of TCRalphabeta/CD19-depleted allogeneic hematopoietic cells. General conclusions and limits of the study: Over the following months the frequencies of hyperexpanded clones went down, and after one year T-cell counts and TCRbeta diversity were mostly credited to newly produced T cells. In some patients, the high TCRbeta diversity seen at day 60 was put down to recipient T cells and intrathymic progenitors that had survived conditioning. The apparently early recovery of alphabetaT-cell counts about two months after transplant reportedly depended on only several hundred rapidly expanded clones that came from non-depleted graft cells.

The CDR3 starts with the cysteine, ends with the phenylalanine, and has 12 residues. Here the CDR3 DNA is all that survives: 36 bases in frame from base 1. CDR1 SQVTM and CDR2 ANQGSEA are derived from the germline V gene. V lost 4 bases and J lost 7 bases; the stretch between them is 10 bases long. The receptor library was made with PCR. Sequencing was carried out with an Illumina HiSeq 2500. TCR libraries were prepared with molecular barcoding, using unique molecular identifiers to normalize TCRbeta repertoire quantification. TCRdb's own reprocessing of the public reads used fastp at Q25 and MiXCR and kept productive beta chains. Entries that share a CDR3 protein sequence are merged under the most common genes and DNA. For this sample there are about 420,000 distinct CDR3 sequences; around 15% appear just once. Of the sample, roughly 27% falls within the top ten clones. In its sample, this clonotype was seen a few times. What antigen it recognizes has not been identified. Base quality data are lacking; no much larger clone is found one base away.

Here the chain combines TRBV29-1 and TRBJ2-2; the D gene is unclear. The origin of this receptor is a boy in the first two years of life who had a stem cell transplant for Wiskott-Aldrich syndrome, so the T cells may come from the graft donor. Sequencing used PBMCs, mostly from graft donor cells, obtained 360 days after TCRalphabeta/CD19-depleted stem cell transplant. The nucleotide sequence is TGCAGCGTTGTATATGGTATCGGGGAGCTGTTTTTT. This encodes CSVVYGIGELFF.